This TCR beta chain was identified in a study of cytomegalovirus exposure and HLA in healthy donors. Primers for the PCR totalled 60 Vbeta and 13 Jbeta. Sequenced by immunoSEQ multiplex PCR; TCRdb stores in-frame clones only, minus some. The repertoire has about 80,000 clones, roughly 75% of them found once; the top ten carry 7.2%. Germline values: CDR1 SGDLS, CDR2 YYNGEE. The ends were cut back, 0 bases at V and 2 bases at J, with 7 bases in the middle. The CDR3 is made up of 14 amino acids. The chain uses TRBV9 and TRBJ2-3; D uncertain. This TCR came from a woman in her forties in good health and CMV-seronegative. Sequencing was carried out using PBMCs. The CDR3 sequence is CASSVESLTDTQYF. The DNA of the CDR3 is TGTGCCAGCAGCGTAGAGAGCCTCACAGATACGCAGTATTTT. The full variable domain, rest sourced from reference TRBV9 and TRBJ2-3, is DSGVTQTPKHLITATGQRVTLRCSPRSGDLSVYWYQQSLDQGLQFLIQYYNGEERAKGNILERFSAQQFPDLHSELNLSSLELGDSALYFCASSVESLTDTQYFGPGTRLTVL.